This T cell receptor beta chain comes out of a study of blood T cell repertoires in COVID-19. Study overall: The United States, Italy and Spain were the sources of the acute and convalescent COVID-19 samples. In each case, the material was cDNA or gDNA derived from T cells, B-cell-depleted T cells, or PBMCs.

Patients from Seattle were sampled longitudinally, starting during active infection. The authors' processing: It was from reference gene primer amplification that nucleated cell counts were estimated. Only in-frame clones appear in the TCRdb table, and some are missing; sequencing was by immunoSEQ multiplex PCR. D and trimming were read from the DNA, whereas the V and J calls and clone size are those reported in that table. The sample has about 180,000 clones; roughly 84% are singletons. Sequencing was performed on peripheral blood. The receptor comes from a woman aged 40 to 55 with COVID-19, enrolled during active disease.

The CDR3 region has the DNA TGTGCCAGCAATCCTTGGGACTTCCCCTACGAGCAGTACTTC. This sequence encodes CASNPWDFPYEQYF. V gene TRBV6-5 combines with J gene TRBJ2-7, with a possible D match to TRBD2 (6 bases). Germline CDR1 reads MNHEY; CDR2 reads SVGAGI. The CDR3 is made up of 14 amino acids. V lost 7 bases, J lost 2 bases, and 15 bases lay in between.